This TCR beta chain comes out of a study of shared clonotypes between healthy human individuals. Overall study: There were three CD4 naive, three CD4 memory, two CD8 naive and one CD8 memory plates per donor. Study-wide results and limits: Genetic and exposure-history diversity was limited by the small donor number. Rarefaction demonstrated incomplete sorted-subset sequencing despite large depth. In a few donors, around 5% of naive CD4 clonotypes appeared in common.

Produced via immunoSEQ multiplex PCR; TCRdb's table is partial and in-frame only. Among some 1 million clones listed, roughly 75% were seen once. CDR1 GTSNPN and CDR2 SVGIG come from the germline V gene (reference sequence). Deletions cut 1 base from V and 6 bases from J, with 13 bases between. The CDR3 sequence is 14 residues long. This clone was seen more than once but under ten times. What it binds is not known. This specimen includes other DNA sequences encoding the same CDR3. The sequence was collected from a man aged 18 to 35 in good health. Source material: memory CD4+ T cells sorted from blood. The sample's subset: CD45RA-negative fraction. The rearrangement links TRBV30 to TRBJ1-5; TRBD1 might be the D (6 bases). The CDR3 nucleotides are TGTGCCTGGAGTGGGACCGGGGGCAGTCAGCCCCAGCATTTT. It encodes CAWSGTGGSQPQHF.